The next 12 T cell receptor beta chains were all read from a single sample in a study of STAT3 mutations in large granular lymphocyte leukemia. Whole-study results and caveats: Every T-cell large granular lymphocyte leukemia patient had at least one immunodominant TCR beta clonotype.

These receptors lack a known antigen. Sequencing was performed with immunoSEQ multiplex PCR; in TCRdb, only in-frame clones are kept and a portion is missing. The top ten hold roughly 79% of the sample, which has about 7,000 clones, 57% seen once. Specimen: peripheral blood mononuclear cells. Receptors were obtained from a boy aged 5-17 years with T-cell large granular lymphocyte leukemia. Some clones in this sample may be carry-over from other donors' samples.

The chain couples TRBV12-5 to TRBJ2-7; a weak D match, TRBD2 (5 bases). Germline V lookup: CDR1 LGHNT, CDR2 FRNRAP. Trimming shortened V by 4 bases and J by 0 bases, and 22 bases separated the two germline ends. CDR3 size: 18 residues. The CDR3 reads CASGWPLLAGVISYEQYF. The CDR3, as DNA: TGTGCTAGTGGTTGGCCCCTATTGGCGGGTGTGATCTCCTACGAGCAGTACTTC.

This chain links TRBV15 with TRBJ1-5, with D unclear. The germline CDR1 and CDR2 sequences are LNHNV and YYDKDF (reference sequence). This CDR3 comprises 13 residues. V gave up 0 bases and J gave up 6 bases, with 6 bases separating them. The CDR3 DNA sequence: TGTGCCACCAGCAGAGATTACGGTCAGCCCCAGCATTTT. This gives the protein CATSRDYGQPQHF.

This clone appeared a few times. The J gene is TRBJ2-7, the V gene TRBV5-1; weak D call: TRBD2 (6 bases). Deletions cut 0 bases from V and 0 bases from J, with 13 bases between. The CDR3 is 16 residues long. Per germline, CDR1 SGHRS and CDR2 YFSETQ. CDR3 coding DNA: TGCGCCAGCAGCTTGGAGGGTAGCGGCGACTCCTACGAGCAGTACTTC. Translated: CASSLEGSGDSYEQYF.

This rearrangement joins TRBV4-1 to TRBJ1-1; D gene ambiguous. This CDR3 spans 16 amino acids. V dropped 2 bases and J dropped 2 bases, with 15 bases sitting between them. CDR1 is MGHRA, CDR2 YSYEKL, per germline. Here the CDR3 reads CASSQSRCVSNTEAFF. CDR3 nucleotides: TGCGCCAGCAGCCAATCTCGGTGCGTCAGTAACACTGAAGCTTTCTTT.

The chain carries TRBV7-9 and TRBJ2-7, with a tentative D call TRBD1 (7 bases). The germline gives CDR1 SEHNR, CDR2 FQNEAQ (reference sequence). The CDR3 is 13 residues long. The ends were cut back, 8 bases at V and 0 bases at J, with 11 bases in the middle. This CDR3 reads CASGGTDSYEQYF. The DNA of the CDR3 is TGTGCCAGCGGGGGGACAGACTCCTACGAGCAGTACTTC.

The sample holds a few counts of this clone. The rearrangement links TRBV5-6 to TRBJ2-3; tentatively, D is TRBD2 (6 bases). CDR1 is SGHDT and CDR2 is YYEEEE in the germline V gene. CDR3 length equals 15 residues. V gave up 0 bases and J gave up 2 bases, with 10 bases separating them. The CDR3 here is CASSLVAGNTDTQYF. The CDR3, as DNA: TGTGCCAGCAGCTTGGTGGCGGGGAACACAGATACGCAGTATTTT. Based on the CDR3 plus reference TRBV5-6 and TRBJ2-3, the full variable domain is DAGVTQSPTHLIKTRGQQVTLRCSPKSGHDTVSWYQQALGQGPQFIFQYYEEEERQRGNFPDRFSGHQFPNYSSELNVNALLLGDSALYLCASSLVAGNTDTQYFGPGTRLTVL.

This clone came up a few times. The gene calls are TRBV5-6 and TRBJ1-5; a weak D match, TRBD1 (6 bases). Germline V gene lookup returns CDR1 SGHDT and CDR2 YYEEEE. The CDR3 sequence is 16 residues long. Trimming took off 4 bases at V and 0 bases at J, with 14 bases between the two ends. The CDR3 loop reads CASSRRTEYSNQPQHF. CDR3 bases: TGTGCCAGCAGCCGACGGACAGAATATAGCAATCAGCCCCAGCATTTT.

The V call is TRBV5-1, the J call TRBJ1-2; D is possibly TRBD1 (6 bases). The CDR3 has 13 residues. Between the trimmed V and J ends, which lost 4 bases and 2 bases, there was a span of 9 bases. Germline V gene sequence: CDR1 SGHRS, CDR2 YFSETQ. The DNA of the CDR3 is TGCGCCAGCAGCGCCCAGGGGAACTATGGCTACACCTTC. Translated: CASSAQGNYGYTF.

The gene calls are TRBV30 and TRBJ2-6; D possibly matches TRBD1 or TRBD2 (5 bases each). The CDR3 extends over 13 amino acids. CDR1 is GTSNPN, CDR2 SVGIG, per germline (reference sequence). Trimming left V 2 bases short and J 12 bases short, with 14 bases between. The CDR3 sequence is CAWSWDLTGVLTF. The CDR3 DNA is TGTGCCTGGAGTTGGGACCTTACTGGCGTCCTGACTTTC.

Points on this clone: This sample includes further DNA sequences coding for the same CDR3. This chain links TRBV5-6 with TRBJ2-7; D ambiguous. V lost 0 bases and J lost 0, with 1 base in between. The CDR3 loop spans 12 amino acids. In germline, CDR1 is SGHDT, CDR2 YYEEEE. The DNA for the CDR3 is TGTGCCAGCAGCTTGGCCTCCTACGAGCAGTACTTC. Its translation: CASSLASYEQYF.

The chain links TRBV7-9 to TRBJ2-3; D remains unclear. The CDR3 has 12 amino acids. Germline values: CDR1 SEHNR, CDR2 FQNEAQ (reference sequence). The germline V and J ends were trimmed by 6 bases and 0 bases, with 4 bases remaining between them. The CDR3 protein is CASRTSTDTQYF. CDR3 sequence (DNA): TGTGCCAGCAGGACTAGCACAGATACGCAGTATTTT.

The chain is built from TRBV5-4 and TRBJ2-7; D possibly matches TRBD1 or TRBD2 (5 bases each). The germline gives CDR1 SGHNT, CDR2 YYREEE (reference sequence). Trimming stripped 1 base from V and 8 bases from J, with 7 bases between. The CDR3 has 11 residues. This CDR3 is CASSLSGQQYF. The CDR3 DNA follows: TGTGCCAGCAGCTTGTCGGGACAGCAGTACTTC. Combining the CDR3 with reference TRBV5-4 and TRBJ2-7 gives the whole variable domain ETGVTQSPTHLIKTRGQQVTLRCSSQSGHNTVSWYQQALGQGPQFIFQYYREEENGRGNFPPRFSGLQFPNYSSELNVNALELDDSALYLCASSLSGQQYFGPGTRLTVT.